These T cell receptor beta chains were read from a single sample in a study of cytomegalovirus exposure and HLA in healthy donors. Only in-frame clones appear in the TCRdb table, and some are missing; sequencing was by immunoSEQ multiplex PCR. The sample has 90,000 to 150,000 clones, 63% seen once; the top ten hold more than 8%. Sequencing used PBMCs. The source of these receptors is a man aged 40-49 years in good health and CMV-seropositive. Each CDR3 is given with its conserved first and last residue. Fields, in order: J gene, clone size, V gene, D gene, CDR3 protein, CDR3 DNA. D genes are given only for firm matches. Size values are once, few and many counts, or a class for expanded clones, and some rows have none.

TRBJ1-4	.	TRBV19	TRBD1	CASKRDRGREKLFF	TGTGCCAGTAAGAGAGACAGGGGGCGTGAAAAACTGTTTTTT
TRBJ1-6	once	TRBV5-4	TRBD1	CASSSRTGDNSPLHF	TGTGCCAGCAGCTCCCGGACAGGGGACAATTCACCCCTCCACTTT
TRBJ1-2	.	TRBV7-9	TRBD1	CASSPGQGTYGYTF	TGTGCCAGCAGCCCGGGACAGGGGACCTATGGCTACACCTTC
TRBJ1-1	few	TRBV27	TRBD1	CASSSRTGEWNTEAFF	TGTGCCAGCAGTTCCCGGACAGGGGAGTGGAACACTGAAGCTTTCTTT
TRBJ1-4	.	TRBV5-1	TRBD1	CASSWTGMTNEKPFF	TGCGCCAGCAGCTGGACAGGGATGACTAATGAAAAACCGTTTTTT
TRBJ2-3	.	TRBV5-1	TRBD2	CASSPSPSGGVTDTQYF	TGCGCCAGCAGCCCCTCCCCTAGCGGGGGAGTCACAGATACGCAGTATTTT
TRBJ1-1	.	TRBV15	.	CATSNSQNTEAFF	TGTGCCACCAGCAATAGCCAGAACACTGAAGCTTTCTTT
TRBJ2-3	.	TRBV10-3	.	CAAWAAGLDTQYF	TGTGCCGCTTGGGCGGCGGGACTCGATACGCAGTATTTT
TRBJ2-2	.	TRBV5-1	.	CASSLGGQSTGELFF	TGCGCCAGCAGCTTGGGTGGACAGAGCACCGGGGAGCTGTTTTTT
TRBJ1-4	.	TRBV5-1	.	CASSLRTEALSREKLFF	TGCGCCAGCAGCTTGAGGACAGAAGCCCTGAGTAGGGAAAAACTGTTTTTT
TRBJ1-1	.	TRBV9	.	CASSPAVETEAFF	TGTGCCAGCAGCCCAGCGGTAGAGACTGAAGCTTTCTTT
TRBJ1-1	.	TRBV19	.	CASSKRENTEAFF	TGTGCCAGTAGTAAGCGGGAGAACACTGAAGCTTTCTTT
TRBJ2-1	.	TRBV15	.	CATSPETYQNNEQFF	TGTGCCACCAGCCCCGAGACATATCAAAACAATGAGCAGTTCTTC
TRBJ2-3	.	TRBV14	TRBD1	CASSQGLPGQSTDTQYF	TGTGCCAGCAGCCAAGGGCTTCCGGGACAGAGTACAGATACGCAGTATTTT
TRBJ2-3	.	TRBV15	TRBD2	CATSRTGLAKDTQYF	TGTGCCACCAGCAGAACGGGACTAGCAAAAGATACGCAGTATTTT
TRBJ2-5	.	TRBV30	TRBD2	CAWSPTFFPDSGRSETQYF	TGTGCCTGGAGTCCGACCTTCTTCCCGGATAGCGGGAGATCGGAGACCCAGTACTTC
TRBJ1-1	few	TRBV6-1	TRBD1	CASSGGQRNTEAFF	TGTGCCAGCAGTGGGGGACAGCGGAACACTGAAGCTTTCTTT
TRBJ2-7	.	TRBV10-3	TRBD1	CAISAPGQGSIEQYF	TGTGCCATCAGTGCCCCGGGACAGGGGTCCATCGAGCAGTACTTC
TRBJ2-7	.	TRBV29-1	.	CSVRGFYEQYF	TGCAGCGTCCGAGGGTTCTACGAGCAGTACTTC
TRBJ2-7	few	TRBV29-1	TRBD1	CSVEVQGGTYEQYF	TGCAGCGTTGAAGTACAGGGGGGAACCTACGAGCAGTACTTC
TRBJ1-6	.	TRBV12-5	.	CASGSQGNSPLHF	TGTGCTAGTGGTTCACAGGGCAATTCACCCCTCCACTTT
TRBJ2-7	.	TRBV27	TRBD2	CASSLYSGLAGGSSYEQYF	TGTGCCAGCAGTTTATACTCAGGACTAGCGGGAGGCAGCTCCTACGAGCAGTACTTC
TRBJ1-2	few	TRBV7-2	TRBD1	CASSLGDRGPTEGYTF	TGTGCCAGCAGCTTAGGGGATAGGGGGCCGACGGAGGGCTACACCTTC
TRBJ1-2	few	TRBV2	.	CASNQDSYGYTF	TGTGCCAGCAATCAGGATTCCTATGGCTACACCTTC
TRBJ2-3	.	TRBV5-8	TRBD1	CASSLDGTGNPDTQYF	TGTGCCAGCAGCTTGGATGGGACAGGGAATCCAGATACGCAGTATTTT
TRBJ2-1	few	TRBV5-4	TRBD2	CASSLTTSGDFNEQFF	TGTGCCAGCAGCTTGACGACTAGCGGGGACTTCAATGAGCAGTTCTTC